This T cell receptor beta chain emerged from a study of post-analysis software for immune sequencing data (dated by TCRdb to about 2015). Study-wide context: Recorded disease courses included relapsing-remitting, secondary progressive and progressive-relapsing multiple sclerosis, with some patients lacking subtype annotation. The patient repertoires were compared against roughly 12 previously published healthy control repertoires obtained from donors aged roughly 6 to 26 years. A subset of samples was prepared in parallel using single-end sample barcoding, then pooled and co-amplified after Illumina adapter ligation. On the study overall, not on this receptor specifically: Strong co-clustering of samples prepared in the same batch was shown by direct clustering with F measure, prompting a batch-effect correction. Significantly higher frequencies in patients than in controls were found for a handful of TRBV segments, including TRBV5-6, TRBV5-1 and TRBV20-1. Compared with controls, multiple sclerosis patients had significantly lower normalized Chao1 diversity, a finding suggesting substantial peripheral T-cell clonal expansion. The control group was slightly older than the multiple sclerosis patient group.

Receptors were amplified or captured by PCR. The listed sequencing device is Illumina HiSeq 2500. Unique molecular identifiers were incorporated into TCR beta cDNA libraries to reduce PCR and sequencing biases. Approximately 500,000 cDNA molecules were obtained per 1 to 10 million input T cells, so each molecule approximated one T cell. The same protocol used for the earlier healthy control dataset was applied to prepare and sequence the patient libraries. Samples belonging to the same batch were prepared together, multiplexed and sequenced on a shared HiSeq lane. In the source study's methods: Raw barcoded reads were processed with MIGEC, discarding single-read molecular identifier groups before consensus assembly and CDR3 extraction. VDJtools was used for post-analysis of the clonotype tables, and diversity was normalized by down-sampling every dataset to the size of the smallest sample. Repertoire overlap clustering matched CDR3 amino acid but not nucleotide sequences to correct batch-related cross-sample contamination. TCRdb itself trimmed the public reads at Q25 with fastp, ran MiXCR and retained productive beta chains. Rows with one shared CDR3 protein collapse into an entry with the most common genes and DNA. What appears here as the V and J calls and clone size reflects TCRdb's work, not the paper's. This sample is represented by roughly 540,000 distinct CDR3 sequences; approximately 31% of them were singletons. Approximately 6% of the sample rests with the top ten.

This clonotype was seen only a few times. Its antigen target is currently unknown. No qualities accompany the bases; no much larger clone lies one base away. TCR beta repertoires were profiled from peripheral blood of some 13 young patients with multiple sclerosis to demonstrate the VDJtools post-analysis software. The multiple sclerosis patients were children and adolescents ranging in age from roughly 6 to 15 years. CDR1 and CDR2 are drawn from the germline V gene: SGHTA, FQGNSA. Including the terminal cysteine and phenylalanine, the CDR3 comprises 14 residues. Here the CDR3 DNA is all that survives: 42 bases in frame from base 1. V is clipped by 1 base and J by 4 bases, and the sequence between their germline boundaries is 10 bases long.

The chain employs TRBV7-2 and TRBJ2-5, with the D gene not confidently named. The origin of this receptor is a girl aged 2-17 years with multiple sclerosis. Sample: blood. Here is the DNA: TGTGCCAGCAGCTTAGTGGTGGGTGGAGAGACCCAGTACTTC. Its product reads: CASSLVVGGETQYF.